The 8 T cell receptor beta chains in this list originate from one sample, sequenced in a study of T cell responses to AZD1222 COVID-19 vaccine. Assay: immunoSEQ multiplex PCR; the TCRdb copy retains only in-frame clones and omits some. The profile shows about 140,000 clones, about 91% of them singletons. Sequencing was performed on peripheral blood, taken on day 0 of AZD1222 vaccination. Receptor source: an adult in good health.

The chain joins TRBV3-1 (or the pseudogene TRBV3-2) to TRBJ1-2; D gene ambiguous. V dropped 2 bases and J dropped 4 bases, with 8 bases sitting between them. The CDR3 is 13 amino acids. Looked up from germline, CDR1 is LGHDT and CDR2 is YNNKEL (reference sequence). The CDR3 coding sequence is TGTGCCAGCAGCCAAACGGATCTCTATGGCTACACCTTC. This sequence encodes CASSQTDLYGYTF.

This rearrangement joins TRBV30 to TRBJ2-2; TRBD2 might be the D (6 bases). The CDR3 covers 11 residues. In germline, CDR1 is GTSNPN, CDR2 SVGIG (reference sequence). The CDR3 loop is CGRRGAGELFF. Here the CDR3 DNA reads TGTGGAAGGCGGGGTGCCGGGGAGCTGTTTTTT.

The chain recombines TRBV28 with TRBJ1-5; no definite D call. Trimming stripped 6 bases from V and 0 bases from J, with 12 bases between. The CDR3 has 15 amino acids. CDR1 and CDR2 from the germline V gene are MDHEN and SYDVKM. CDR3 DNA: TGTGCCAGCAGACTGGAGCCGTATAGCAATCAGCCCCAGCATTTT. Translation gives CASRLEPYSNQPQHF.

The rearrangement links TRBV5-5 to TRBJ2-2; D remains unclear. Germline CDR1 and CDR2: SGHKS and YYEKEE (reference sequence). The V gene lost 0 bases and the J gene lost 5 bases, with 14 bases spanning the gap. The CDR3 runs 16 residues. Here the CDR3 reads CASSLEAELGTGELFF. The CDR3 bases are TGTGCCAGCAGCTTGGAAGCAGAATTGGGGACCGGGGAGCTGTTTTTT.

V gene TRBV7-2 combines with J gene TRBJ2-7; 8 nucleotides match TRBD1. V shed 2 bases, J shed 3 bases, and the junction held 15 bases outside the gene matches. The CDR3 is 18 amino acids. Germline V gene sequence: CDR1 SGHTA, CDR2 FQGNSA. The CDR3: CASSLLGTGLNRGYEQYF. The CDR3 nucleotides read TGTGCCAGCAGCTTACTAGGGACAGGTCTCAACCGGGGCTACGAGCAGTACTTC.

The chain uses TRBV15 and TRBJ1-5, with unresolved D. Germline CDR1 and CDR2: LNHNV and YYDKDF (reference sequence). The CDR3 length is 14 residues. Deletions cut 4 bases from V and 1 base from J, with 8 bases between. CDR3 sequence reads: CATSTSVSNQPQHF. For the CDR3, the DNA is TGTGCCACCAGCACATCCGTGAGCAATCAGCCCCAGCATTTT.

A few counts support this clone. The chain carries TRBV3-1 (or the pseudogene TRBV3-2) and TRBJ1-1; D is undetermined. CDR1 LGHDT and CDR2 YNNKEL come from the germline V gene (reference sequence). The CDR3 spans 16 residues. Trimming took off 1 base at V and 3 bases at J, with 15 bases between the two ends. The DNA for the CDR3 is TGTGCCAGCAGCCAAGGTTTCGGTGAATGGGACACTGAAGCTTTCTTT. Its protein is CASSQGFGEWDTEAFF.

The genes are TRBV30 and TRBJ2-5; the match to TRBD2 covers 8 bases. V shed 2 bases, J shed 2 bases, and the junction held 4 bases outside the gene matches. The germline gives CDR1 GTSNPN, CDR2 SVGIG (reference sequence). The CDR3 is 14 residues long. CDR3 protein: CAWSLGGVQETQYF. In DNA, the CDR3 is TGTGCCTGGAGTCTCGGGGGGGTACAAGAGACCCAGTACTTC.